This T cell receptor (beta chain) was recovered during a study of control samples from healthy donors and cancer patients. CDR1 is MNHNY, CDR2 SVGAGI, per germline (reference sequence). The CDR3 contains 14 residues. Trimming at V came to 6 bases and at J to 7 bases, leaving 7 bases not matched to a gene. The data were produced by immunoSEQ multiplex PCR, yet TCRdb's version contains in-frame clones alone and is incomplete. The data show around 190,000 clones, with more than 90% seen just once and 1.2% to 1.5% held by the top ten. The sample was blood. The TCR was taken from a man aged 25-45 years in good health. The J gene is TRBJ1-4, the V gene TRBV6-6; 8 bases align to TRBD1. CDR3 sequence (DNA): TGTGCCAGCAGAGAGACAGGGGCGGGTGAAAAACTGTTTTTT. This translates into CASRETGAGEKLFF.